The 8 T cell receptor beta chains below were found in one sample sequenced in a study of human T cells and chemical hapten exposure. Using its own MiXCR run on the RACE reads, TCRdb lists one record per CDR3 protein. The sample includes roughly 360,000 distinct CDR3 sequences, more than 4.5% seen only once; the top ten take approximately 2.5%. The time point here: patch test 1, 2 weeks after DPC sensitization. As to treatment: therapeutic diphenylcyclopropenone sensitization with weekly scalp DPC. This specimen consisted of whole blood, obtained in connection with sensitization to the hapten diphenylcyclopropenone (DPC). These receptors were collected from a woman between 50 and 59 years old with alopecia areata. Some clones in this sample may be carry-over from other donors' samples.

The table lists this clonotype with many counts. The V call is TRBV29-1, the J call TRBJ2-5, with D possibly being TRBD2 (5 bases). This CDR3 is 12 amino acids long. Germline V gene lookup returns CDR1 SQVTM and CDR2 ANQGSEA. Trimming cost V 7 bases and J 5 bases, with 14 bases left between them. This CDR3 reads CSAAGPGETQYF. The CDR3 bases are TGCAGCGCCGCGGGCCCGGGGGAGACCCAGTACTTC.

The table lists this clonotype with many counts. The V gene is TRBV4-1, the J gene TRBJ2-6; D gene uncertain. Trimming removed 0 bases at V and 2 bases at J, with 8 bases between. The germline V gene encodes CDR1 MGHRA and CDR2 YSYEKL. This CDR3 has 16 residues. CDR3 sequence reads: CASSQDPQTGANVLTF. The CDR3 bases are TGCGCCAGCAGCCAAGATCCCCAGACTGGGGCCAACGTCCTGACTTTC.

This clonotype has ten or more counts. V gene TRBV7-8 combines with J gene TRBJ1-3, with D hard to call. The CDR3 extends over 15 amino acids. Trimming cost V 2 bases and J 0 bases, with 8 bases left between them. In germline, CDR1 is SGHVS, CDR2 FQNEAQ. The CDR3 coding sequence is TGTGCCAGCAGCTTAAATACAGCCTCTGGAAACACCATATATTTT. This encodes CASSLNTASGNTIYF.

The chain has TRBV3-1 and TRBJ2-3; D remains unclear. The CDR3 covers 13 residues. V dropped 2 bases and J dropped 4 bases, with 7 bases sitting between them. Germline assignment: CDR1 LGHDT and CDR2 YNNKEL (reference sequence). DNA for the CDR3: TGTGCCAGCAGCCAATCTGGATCAGATACGCAGTATTTT. Amino acid sequence: CASSQSGSDTQYF.

This clonotype was seen at least ten times. The chain is built from TRBV6-5 and TRBJ1-1; D is uncertain. The V end lost 6 bases, the J end lost 5 bases, and 16 bases lay between the germline ends. The CDR3 sequence is 14 residues long. Germline loops: CDR1 MNHEY, CDR2 SVGAGI. CDR3 sequence reads: CASSLLDGRTEAFF. The CDR3 DNA is TGTGCCAGCAGCCTGCTGGACGGCCGGACTGAAGCTTTCTTT.

This clonotype has a handful of counts. The genes are TRBV5-1 and TRBJ2-3; 13 bases agree with TRBD2. V shed 5 bases, J shed 2 bases, and the junction held 5 bases outside the gene matches. The CDR3 runs to 16 residues. CDR1 is SGHRS, CDR2 YFSETQ, per germline. In DNA, the CDR3 is TGCGCCAGCAGTTCGGGACTAGCGGGGACCACAGATACGCAGTATTTT. Residues: CASSSGLAGTTDTQYF.

The V gene is TRBV9, the J gene TRBJ2-5, with TRBD2 matching over 9 bases. The CDR3 totals 16 residues. Germline V gene sequence: CDR1 SGDLS, CDR2 YYNGEE. J was trimmed by 2 bases and V by 0 bases; bases with no gene match: 5. The CDR3 coding sequence is TGTGCCAGCAGCGTAGTGGGTAGCGGGGGTCAAGAGACCCAGTACTTC. Translated: CASSVVGSGGQETQYF.

This clonotype came up a few times. The J gene is TRBJ2-6, the V gene TRBV28; TRBD2 matches at 12 bases. Trimming removed 6 bases from V and 1 base from J; junction bases left unmatched: 4. The length of the CDR3 is 17 residues. Germline V CDR1 and CDR2: MDHEN, SYDVKM. CDR3 DNA: TGTGCCAGCAGAACTAGCGGGAGGCTTTCTGGGGCCAACGTCCTGACTTTC. Translated, it gives CASRTSGRLSGANVLTF. Full variable domain (remainder filled in from reference TRBV28 and TRBJ2-6): DVKVTQSSRYLVKRTGEKVFLECVQDMDHENMFWYRQDPGLGLRLIYFSYDVKMKEKGDIPEGYSVSREKKERFSLILESASTNQTSMYLCASRTSGRLSGANVLTFGAGSRLTVL.